One T cell receptor beta chain is described in this entry. Samples came from patients with localized non-small cell lung adenocarcinoma. Using its own MiXCR run on the PCR reads, TCRdb lists one record per CDR3 protein. The sample has 22,000 or so distinct CDR3 sequences; about 50% are singletons. The record originates from a study of CD4 and CD8 cells across lung adenocarcinoma regions. Trimming cost V 1 base and J 0 bases, with 11 bases left between them. Germline assignment: CDR1 MNHEY and CDR2 SVGAGI. This CDR3 contains 16 residues. The sample consisted of CD8+ T cells from the center of a lung tumor. The receptor was derived from a female donor with lung adenocarcinoma. The CD4 and CD8 labels of this study may be unreliable. The chain links TRBV6-5 to TRBJ2-3; D not resolved. The CDR3, as DNA: TGTGCCAGCAGTTACTATGCCGAGAAGAGCACAGATACGCAGTATTTT. Amino acid sequence: CASSYYAEKSTDTQYF.